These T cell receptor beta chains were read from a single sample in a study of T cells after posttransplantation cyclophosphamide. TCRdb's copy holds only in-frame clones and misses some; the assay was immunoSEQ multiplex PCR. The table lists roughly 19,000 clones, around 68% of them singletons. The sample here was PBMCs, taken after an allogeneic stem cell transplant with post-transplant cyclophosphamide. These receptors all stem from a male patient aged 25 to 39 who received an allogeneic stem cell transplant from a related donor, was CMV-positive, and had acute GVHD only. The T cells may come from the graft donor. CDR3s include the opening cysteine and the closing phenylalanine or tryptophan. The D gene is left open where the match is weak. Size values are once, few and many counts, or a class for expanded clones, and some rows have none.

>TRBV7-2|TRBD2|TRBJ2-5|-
CASSLGGTMWETQYF
TGTGCCAGCAGCTTAGGGGGGACTATGTGGGAGACCCAGTACTTC
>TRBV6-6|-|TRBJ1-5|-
CASSYPGTFEPQHF
TGTGCCAGCAGTTACCCGGGAACTTTTGAGCCCCAGCATTTT
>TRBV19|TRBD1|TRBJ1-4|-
CASSIVPQGGEKLFF
TGTGCCAGTAGTATAGTGCCTCAGGGGGGTGAAAAACTGTTTTTT
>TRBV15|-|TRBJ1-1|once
CATSGPGHQNTEAFF
TGTGCCACCAGCGGCCCGGGACATCAGAACACTGAAGCTTTCTTT
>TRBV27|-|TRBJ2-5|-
CASSLRRRKETQYF
TGTGCCAGCAGTTTAAGGAGACGGAAAGAGACCCAGTACTTC
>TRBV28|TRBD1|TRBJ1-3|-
CASSSRQGVRNTIYF
TGTGCCAGCAGTTCGCGGCAGGGGGTTCGGAACACCATATATTTT
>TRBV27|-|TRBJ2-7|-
CASSFRNGGSYEQYF
TGTGCCAGTTCTTTCCGGAACGGGGGCTCCTACGAGCAGTACTTC
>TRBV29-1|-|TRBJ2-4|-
CSVSLAKNIQYF
TGCAGCGTTTCTCTAGCCAAAAACATTCAGTACTTC
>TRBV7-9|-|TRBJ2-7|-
CASTTGDSEQYF
TGTGCCAGCACCACAGGGGACTCCGAGCAGTACTTC
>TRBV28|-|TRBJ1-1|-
CASSPWGGINTEAFF
TGTGCCAGCAGCCCCTGGGGGGGCATAAACACTGAAGCTTTCTTT